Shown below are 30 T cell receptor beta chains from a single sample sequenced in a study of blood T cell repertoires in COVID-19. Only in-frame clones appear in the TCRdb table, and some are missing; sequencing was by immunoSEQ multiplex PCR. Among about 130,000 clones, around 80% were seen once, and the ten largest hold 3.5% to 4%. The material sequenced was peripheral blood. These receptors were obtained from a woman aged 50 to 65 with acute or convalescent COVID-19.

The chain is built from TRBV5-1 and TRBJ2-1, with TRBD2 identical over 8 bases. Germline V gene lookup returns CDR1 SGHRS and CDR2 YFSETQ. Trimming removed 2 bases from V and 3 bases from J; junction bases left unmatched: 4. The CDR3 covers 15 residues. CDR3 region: CASSFLAGNYNEQFF. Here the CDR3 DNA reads TGCGCCAGCAGCTTCTTAGCGGGGAACTACAATGAGCAGTTCTTC. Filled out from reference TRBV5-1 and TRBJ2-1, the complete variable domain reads KAGVTQTPRYLIKTRGQQVTLSCSPISGHRSVSWYQQTPGQGLQFLFEYFSETQRNKGNFPGRFSGRQFSNSRSEMNVSTLELGDSALYLCASSFLAGNYNEQFFGPGTRLTVL.

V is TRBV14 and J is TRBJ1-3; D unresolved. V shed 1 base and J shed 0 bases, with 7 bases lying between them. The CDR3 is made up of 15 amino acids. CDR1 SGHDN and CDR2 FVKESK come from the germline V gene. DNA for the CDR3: TGTGCCAGCAGCCAAGCTGTCGTCTCTGGAAACACCATATATTTT. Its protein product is CASSQAVVSGNTIYF.

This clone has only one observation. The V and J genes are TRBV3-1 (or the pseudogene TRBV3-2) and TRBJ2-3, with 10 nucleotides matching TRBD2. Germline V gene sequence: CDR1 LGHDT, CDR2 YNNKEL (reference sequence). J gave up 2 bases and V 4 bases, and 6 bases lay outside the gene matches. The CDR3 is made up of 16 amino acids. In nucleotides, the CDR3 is TGTGCCAGCAGCCTCCGGACTAGCGGATACACAGATACGCAGTATTTT. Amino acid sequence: CASSLRTSGYTDTQYF.

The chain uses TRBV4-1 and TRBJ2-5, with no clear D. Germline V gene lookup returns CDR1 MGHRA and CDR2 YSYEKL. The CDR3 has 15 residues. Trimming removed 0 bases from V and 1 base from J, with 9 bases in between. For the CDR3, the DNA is TGCGCCAGCAGCCAAGACGAAACAGTCCAAGAGACCCAGTACTTC. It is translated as CASSQDETVQETQYF.

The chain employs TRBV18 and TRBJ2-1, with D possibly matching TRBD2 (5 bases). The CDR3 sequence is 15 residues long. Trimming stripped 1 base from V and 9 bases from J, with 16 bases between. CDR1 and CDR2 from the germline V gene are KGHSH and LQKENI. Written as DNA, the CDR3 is TGTGCCAGCTCACCACGGTCGGGAATCGGCGGTGAGCAGTTCTTC. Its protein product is CASSPRSGIGGEQFF. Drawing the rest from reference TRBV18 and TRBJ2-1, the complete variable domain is NAGVMQNPRHLVRRRGQEARLRCSPMKGHSHVYWYRQLPEEGLKFMVYLQKENIIDESGMPKERFSAEFPKEGPSILRIQQVVRGDSAAYFCASSPRSGIGGEQFFGPGTRLTVL.

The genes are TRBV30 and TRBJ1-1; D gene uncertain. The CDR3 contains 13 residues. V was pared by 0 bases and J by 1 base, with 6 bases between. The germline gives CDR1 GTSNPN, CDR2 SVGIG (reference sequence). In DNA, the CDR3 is TGTGCCTGGAGTGTCCAGGAGAACACTGAAGCTTTCTTT. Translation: CAWSVQENTEAFF.

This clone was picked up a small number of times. The CDR3 DNA is TGTGCCTGGAGTGCAACCCTAACAGGCTACTATGGCTACACCTTC. It specifies CAWSATLTGYYGYTF. This chain connects TRBV30 to TRBJ1-2; TRBD1 is a possible D gene (5 bases). The germline CDR1 and CDR2 sequences are GTSNPN and SVGIG (reference sequence). V shed 1 base and J shed 3 bases, with 15 bases lying between them. The CDR3 has 15 residues.

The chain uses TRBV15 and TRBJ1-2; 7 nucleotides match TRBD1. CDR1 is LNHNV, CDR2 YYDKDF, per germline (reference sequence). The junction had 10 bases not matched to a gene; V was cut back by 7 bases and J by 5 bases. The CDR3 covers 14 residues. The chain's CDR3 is CATNSPGTAYGYTF. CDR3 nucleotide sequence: TGTGCCACCAATTCACCCGGGACAGCATATGGCTACACCTTC.

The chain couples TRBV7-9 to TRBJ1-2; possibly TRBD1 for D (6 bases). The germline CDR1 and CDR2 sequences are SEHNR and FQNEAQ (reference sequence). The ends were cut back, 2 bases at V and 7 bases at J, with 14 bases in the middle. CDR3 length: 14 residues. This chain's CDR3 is CASSLITGIAGYTF. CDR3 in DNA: TGTGCCAGCAGCTTAATTACAGGGATCGCTGGCTACACCTTC.

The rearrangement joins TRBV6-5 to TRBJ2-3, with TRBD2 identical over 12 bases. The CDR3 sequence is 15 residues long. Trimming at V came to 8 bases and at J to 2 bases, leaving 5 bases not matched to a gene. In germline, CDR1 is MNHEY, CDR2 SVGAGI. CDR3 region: CASLTSGGTTDTQYF. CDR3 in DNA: TGTGCCAGCCTTACTAGCGGGGGGACCACAGATACGCAGTATTTT.

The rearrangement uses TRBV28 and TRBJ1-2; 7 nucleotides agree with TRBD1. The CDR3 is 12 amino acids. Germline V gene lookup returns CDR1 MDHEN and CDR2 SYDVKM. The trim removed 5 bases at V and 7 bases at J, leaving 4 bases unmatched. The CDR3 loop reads CASSDRVIGYTF. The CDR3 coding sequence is TGTGCCAGCAGTGACAGGGTTATTGGCTACACCTTC.

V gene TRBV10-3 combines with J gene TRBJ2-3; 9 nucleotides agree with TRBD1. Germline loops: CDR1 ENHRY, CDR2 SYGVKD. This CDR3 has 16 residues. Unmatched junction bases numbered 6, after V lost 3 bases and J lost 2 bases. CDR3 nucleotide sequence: TGTGCCATCAGTGAAAGGGGACAGGGTAACACAGATACGCAGTATTTT. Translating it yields CAISERGQGNTDTQYF.

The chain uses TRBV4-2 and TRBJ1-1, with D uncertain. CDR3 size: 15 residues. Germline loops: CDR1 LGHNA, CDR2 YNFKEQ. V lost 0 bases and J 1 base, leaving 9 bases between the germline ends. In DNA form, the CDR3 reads TGTGCCAGCAGCCAAGAGCTCGGAGAGAACACTGAAGCTTTCTTT. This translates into CASSQELGENTEAFF.

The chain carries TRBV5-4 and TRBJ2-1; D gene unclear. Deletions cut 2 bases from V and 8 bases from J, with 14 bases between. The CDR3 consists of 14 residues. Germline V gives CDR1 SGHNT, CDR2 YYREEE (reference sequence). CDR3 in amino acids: CASSFGGDVYEQFF. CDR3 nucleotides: TGTGCCAGCAGCTTCGGCGGTGATGTGTATGAGCAGTTCTTC.

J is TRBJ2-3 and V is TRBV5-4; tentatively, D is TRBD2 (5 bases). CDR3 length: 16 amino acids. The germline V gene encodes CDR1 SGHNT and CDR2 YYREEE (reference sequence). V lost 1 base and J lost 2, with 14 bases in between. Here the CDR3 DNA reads TGTGCCAGCAGCTTGAAGAGCTCGACTACCACAGATACGCAGTATTTT. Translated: CASSLKSSTTTDTQYF.

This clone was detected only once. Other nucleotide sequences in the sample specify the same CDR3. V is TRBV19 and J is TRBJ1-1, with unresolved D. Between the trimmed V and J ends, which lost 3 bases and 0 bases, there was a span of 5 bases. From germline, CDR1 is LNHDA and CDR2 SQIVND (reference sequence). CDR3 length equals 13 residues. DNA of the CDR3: TGTGCCAGTAGTATCGGGGTGAACACTGAAGCTTTCTTT. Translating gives CASSIGVNTEAFF. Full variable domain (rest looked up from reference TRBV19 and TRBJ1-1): DGGITQSPKYLFRKEGQNVTLSCEQNLNHDAMYWYRQDPGQGLRLIYYSQIVNDFQKGDIAEGYSVSREKKESFPLTVTSAQKNPTAFYLCASSIGVNTEAFFGQGTRLTVV.

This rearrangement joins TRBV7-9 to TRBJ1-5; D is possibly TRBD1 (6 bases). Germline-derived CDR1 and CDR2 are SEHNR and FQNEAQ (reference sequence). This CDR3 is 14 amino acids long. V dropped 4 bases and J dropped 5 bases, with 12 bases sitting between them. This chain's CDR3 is CASSSGVGHQPQHF. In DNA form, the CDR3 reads TGTGCCAGCAGCTCAGGGGTGGGGCATCAGCCCCAGCATTTT.

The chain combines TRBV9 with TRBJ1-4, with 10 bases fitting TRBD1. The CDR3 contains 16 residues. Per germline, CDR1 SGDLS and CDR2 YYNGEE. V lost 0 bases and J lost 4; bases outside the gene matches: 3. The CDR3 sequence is CASSVGQGAGNEKLFF. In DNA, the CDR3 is TGTGCCAGCAGCGTAGGACAGGGGGCTGGTAATGAAAAACTGTTTTTT.

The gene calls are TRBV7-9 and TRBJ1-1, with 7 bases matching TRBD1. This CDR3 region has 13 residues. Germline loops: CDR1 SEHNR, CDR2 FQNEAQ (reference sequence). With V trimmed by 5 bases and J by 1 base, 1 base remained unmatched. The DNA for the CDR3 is TGTGCCAGCAGCGGACAGGAGAACACTGAAGCTTTCTTT. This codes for CASSGQENTEAFF. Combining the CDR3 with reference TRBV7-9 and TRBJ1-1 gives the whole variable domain DTGVSQNPRHKITKRGQNVTFRCDPISEHNRLYWYRQTLGQGPEFLTYFQNEAQLEKSRLLSDRFSAERPKGSFSTLEIQRTEQGDSAMYLCASSGQENTEAFFGQGTRLTVV.

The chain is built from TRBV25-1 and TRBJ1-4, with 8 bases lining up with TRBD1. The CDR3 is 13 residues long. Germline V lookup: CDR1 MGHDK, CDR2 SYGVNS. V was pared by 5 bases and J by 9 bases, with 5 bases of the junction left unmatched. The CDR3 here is CASSLQGGQKLFF. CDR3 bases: TGTGCCAGCAGTCTACAGGGGGGGCAAAAACTGTTTTTT.

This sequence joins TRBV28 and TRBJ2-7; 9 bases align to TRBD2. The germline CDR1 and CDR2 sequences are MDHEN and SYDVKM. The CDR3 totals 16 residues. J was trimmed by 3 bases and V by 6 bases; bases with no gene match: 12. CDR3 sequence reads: CASRFMGAGGLYEQYF. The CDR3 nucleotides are TGTGCCAGCAGATTTATGGGAGCGGGAGGTCTCTACGAGCAGTACTTC.

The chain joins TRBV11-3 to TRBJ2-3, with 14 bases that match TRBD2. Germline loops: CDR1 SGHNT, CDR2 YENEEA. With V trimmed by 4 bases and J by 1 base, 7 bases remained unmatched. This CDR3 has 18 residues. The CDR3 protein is CASSSGTSGGSRTDTQYF. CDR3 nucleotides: TGTGCCAGCAGCTCCGGGACTAGCGGGGGAAGCCGCACAGATACGCAGTATTTT.

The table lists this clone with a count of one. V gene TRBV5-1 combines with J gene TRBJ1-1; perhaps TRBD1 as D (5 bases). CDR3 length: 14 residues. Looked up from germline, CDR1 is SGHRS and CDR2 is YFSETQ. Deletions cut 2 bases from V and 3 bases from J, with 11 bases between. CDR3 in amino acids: CASSLDPGDTEAFF. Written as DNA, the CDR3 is TGCGCCAGCAGCTTAGACCCGGGGGACACTGAAGCTTTCTTT.

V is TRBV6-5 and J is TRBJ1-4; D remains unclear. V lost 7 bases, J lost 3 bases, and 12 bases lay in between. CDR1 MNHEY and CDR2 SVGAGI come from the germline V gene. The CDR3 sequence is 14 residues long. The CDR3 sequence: CASKTFVANEKLFF. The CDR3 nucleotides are TGTGCCAGCAAAACTTTTGTAGCTAATGAAAAACTGTTTTTT.

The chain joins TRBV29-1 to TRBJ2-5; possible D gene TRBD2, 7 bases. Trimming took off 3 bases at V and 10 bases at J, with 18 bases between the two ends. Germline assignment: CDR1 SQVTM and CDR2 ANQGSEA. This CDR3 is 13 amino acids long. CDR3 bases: TGCAGCGTTGATGTCGGGGGGCGCGGGATCCAGTACTTC. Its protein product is CSVDVGGRGIQYF.

Here the CDR3 DNA reads TGCGCCAGCAGCGTGGACGCCCCGGGGGGTTCACCCCTCCACTTT. This sequence encodes CASSVDAPGGSPLHF. The chain is built from TRBV5-1 and TRBJ1-6, with D perhaps matching TRBD1 (5 bases). CDR3 size: 15 residues. Trimming cost V 4 bases and J 9 bases, with 17 bases left between them. Looked up from germline, CDR1 is SGHRS and CDR2 is YFSETQ.

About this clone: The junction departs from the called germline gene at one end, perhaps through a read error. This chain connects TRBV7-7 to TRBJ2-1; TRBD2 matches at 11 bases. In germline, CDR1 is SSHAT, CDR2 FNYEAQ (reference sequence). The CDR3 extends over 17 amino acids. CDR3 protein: CASRPINSGRAGNEQFF. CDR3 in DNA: TGTGCTAGCAGGCCTATAAATAGCGGGAGGGCCGGGAATGAGCAGTTCTTC.

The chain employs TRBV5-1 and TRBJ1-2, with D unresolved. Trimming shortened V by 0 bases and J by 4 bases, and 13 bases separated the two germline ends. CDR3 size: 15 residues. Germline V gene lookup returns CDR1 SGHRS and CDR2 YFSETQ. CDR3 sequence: CASSLGPDTSYGYTF. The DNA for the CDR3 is TGCGCCAGCAGCTTGGGGCCTGATACAAGCTATGGCTACACCTTC. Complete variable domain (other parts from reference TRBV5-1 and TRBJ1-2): KAGVTQTPRYLIKTRGQQVTLSCSPISGHRSVSWYQQTPGQGLQFLFEYFSETQRNKGNFPGRFSGRQFSNSRSEMNVSTLELGDSALYLCASSLGPDTSYGYTFGSGTRLTVV.

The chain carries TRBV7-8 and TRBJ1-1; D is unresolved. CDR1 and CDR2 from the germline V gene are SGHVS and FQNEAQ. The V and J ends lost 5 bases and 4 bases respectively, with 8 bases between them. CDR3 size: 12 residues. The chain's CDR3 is CASSQSGTEAFF. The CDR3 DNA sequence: TGTGCCAGCAGCCAGAGCGGCACTGAAGCTTTCTTT.

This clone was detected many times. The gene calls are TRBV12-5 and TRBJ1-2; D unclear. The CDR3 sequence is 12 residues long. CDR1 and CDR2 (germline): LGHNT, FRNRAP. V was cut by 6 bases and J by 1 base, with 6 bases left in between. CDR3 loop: CASGESNYGYTF. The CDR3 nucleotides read TGTGCTAGTGGAGAGAGTAACTATGGCTACACCTTC.